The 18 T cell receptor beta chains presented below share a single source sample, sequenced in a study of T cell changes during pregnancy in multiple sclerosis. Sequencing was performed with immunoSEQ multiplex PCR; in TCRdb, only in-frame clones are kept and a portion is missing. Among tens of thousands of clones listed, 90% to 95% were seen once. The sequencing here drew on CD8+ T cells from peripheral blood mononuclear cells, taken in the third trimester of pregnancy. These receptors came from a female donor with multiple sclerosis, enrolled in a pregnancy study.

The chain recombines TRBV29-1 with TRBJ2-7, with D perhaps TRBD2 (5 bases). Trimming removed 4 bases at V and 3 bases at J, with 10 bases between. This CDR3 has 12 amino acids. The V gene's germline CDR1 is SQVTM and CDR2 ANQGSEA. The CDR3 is CSVAHGDYEQYF. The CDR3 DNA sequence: TGCAGCGTTGCCCACGGGGACTACGAGCAGTACTTC.

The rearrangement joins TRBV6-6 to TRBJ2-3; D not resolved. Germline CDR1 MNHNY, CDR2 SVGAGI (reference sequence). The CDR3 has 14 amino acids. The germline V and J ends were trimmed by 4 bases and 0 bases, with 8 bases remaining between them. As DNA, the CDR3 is TGTGCCAGCAGTTTCGGAGCTAGCACAGATACGCAGTATTTT. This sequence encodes CASSFGASTDTQYF.

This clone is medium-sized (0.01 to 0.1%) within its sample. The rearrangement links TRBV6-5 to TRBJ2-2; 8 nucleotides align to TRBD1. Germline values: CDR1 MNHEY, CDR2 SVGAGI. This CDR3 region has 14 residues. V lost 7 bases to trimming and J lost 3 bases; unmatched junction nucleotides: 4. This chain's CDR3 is CASMVTGDTGELFF. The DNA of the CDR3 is TGTGCCAGCATGGTGACAGGGGACACCGGGGAGCTGTTTTTT.

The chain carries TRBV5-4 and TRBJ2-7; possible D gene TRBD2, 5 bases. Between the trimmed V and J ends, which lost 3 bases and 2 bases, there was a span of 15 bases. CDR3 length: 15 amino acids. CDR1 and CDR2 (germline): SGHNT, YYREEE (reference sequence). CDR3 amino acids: CASSSPDDGTYEQYF. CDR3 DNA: TGTGCCAGCAGCTCCCCAGATGACGGGACCTACGAGCAGTACTTC.

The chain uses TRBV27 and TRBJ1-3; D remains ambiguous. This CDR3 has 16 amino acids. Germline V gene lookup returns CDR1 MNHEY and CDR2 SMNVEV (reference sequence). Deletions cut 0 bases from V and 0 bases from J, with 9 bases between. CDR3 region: CASSLSAQSSGNTIYF. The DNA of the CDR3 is TGTGCCAGCAGTTTATCAGCGCAGAGCTCTGGAAACACCATATATTTT.

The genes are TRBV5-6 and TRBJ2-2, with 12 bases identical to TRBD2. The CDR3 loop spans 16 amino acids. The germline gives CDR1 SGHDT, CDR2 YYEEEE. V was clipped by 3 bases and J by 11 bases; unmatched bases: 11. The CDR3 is CASSSMTSGSGEELFF. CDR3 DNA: TGTGCCAGCAGCTCGATGACTAGCGGGAGTGGTGAAGAGCTGTTTTTT. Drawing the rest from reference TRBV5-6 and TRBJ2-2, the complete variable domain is DAGVTQSPTHLIKTRGQQVTLRCSPKSGHDTVSWYQQALGQGPQFIFQYYEEEERQRGNFPDRFSGHQFPNYSSELNVNALLLGDSALYLCASSSMTSGSGEELFFGEGSRLTVL.

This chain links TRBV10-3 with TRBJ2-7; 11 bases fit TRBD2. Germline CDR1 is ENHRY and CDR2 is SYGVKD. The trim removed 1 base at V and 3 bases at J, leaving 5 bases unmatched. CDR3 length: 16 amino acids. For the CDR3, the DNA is TGTGCCATCAGTGAGTTAAGTACTAGCGGGAGCTACGAGCAGTACTTC. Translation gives CAISELSTSGSYEQYF.

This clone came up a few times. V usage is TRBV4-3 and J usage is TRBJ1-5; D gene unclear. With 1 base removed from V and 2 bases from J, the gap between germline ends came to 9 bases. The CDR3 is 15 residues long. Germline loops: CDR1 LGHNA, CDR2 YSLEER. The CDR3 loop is CASSQGVSGNQPQHF. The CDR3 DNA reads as TGCGCCAGCAGCCAAGGTGTATCCGGCAATCAGCCCCAGCATTTT.

CDR3 bases: TGCGCCAGCAGCCAAGAGACTAGCGGGATAGGCAATGAGCAGTTCTTC. Protein sequence: CASSQETSGIGNEQFF. This rearrangement joins TRBV4-1 to TRBJ2-1; TRBD2 agrees at 11 bases. Trimming at V came to 0 bases and at J to 6 bases, leaving 4 bases not matched to a gene. There are 16 residues in the CDR3. Germline V CDR1 and CDR2: MGHRA, YSYEKL.

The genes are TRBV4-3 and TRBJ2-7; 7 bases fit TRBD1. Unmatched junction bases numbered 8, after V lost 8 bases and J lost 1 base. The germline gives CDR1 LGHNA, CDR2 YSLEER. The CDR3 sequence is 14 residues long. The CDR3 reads CASSPDRLSYEQYF. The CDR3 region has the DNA TGCGCCAGCTCTCCGGACAGGCTGTCCTACGAGCAGTACTTC.

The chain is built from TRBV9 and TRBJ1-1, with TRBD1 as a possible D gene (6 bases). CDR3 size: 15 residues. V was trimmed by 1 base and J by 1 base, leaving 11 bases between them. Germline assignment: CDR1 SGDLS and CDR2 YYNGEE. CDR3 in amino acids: CASSVSAGANTEAFF. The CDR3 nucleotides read TGTGCCAGCAGCGTAAGTGCAGGGGCGAACACTGAAGCTTTCTTT.

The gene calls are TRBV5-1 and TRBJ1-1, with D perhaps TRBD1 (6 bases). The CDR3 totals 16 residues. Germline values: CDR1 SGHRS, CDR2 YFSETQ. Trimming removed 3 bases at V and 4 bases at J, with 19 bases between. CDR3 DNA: TGCGCCAGCAGCTCATGGGATCCCCGAGGGGGCACTGAAGCTTTCTTT. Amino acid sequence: CASSSWDPRGGTEAFF.

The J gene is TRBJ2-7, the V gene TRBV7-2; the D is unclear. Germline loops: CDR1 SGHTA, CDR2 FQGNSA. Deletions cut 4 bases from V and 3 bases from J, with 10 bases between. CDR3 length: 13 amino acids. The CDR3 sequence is CASSSPPYYEQYF. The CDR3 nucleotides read TGTGCCAGCAGCTCCCCCCCGTACTACGAGCAGTACTTC. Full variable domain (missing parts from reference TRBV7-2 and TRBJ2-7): GAGVSQSPSNKVTEKGKDVELRCDPISGHTALYWYRQSLGQGLEFLIYFQGNSAPDKSGLPSDRFSAERTGGSVSTLTIQRTQQEDSAVYLCASSSPPYYEQYFGPGTRLTVT.

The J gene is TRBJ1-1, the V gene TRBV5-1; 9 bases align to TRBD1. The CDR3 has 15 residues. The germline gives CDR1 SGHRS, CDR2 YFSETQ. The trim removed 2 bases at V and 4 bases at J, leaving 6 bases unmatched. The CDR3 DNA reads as TGCGCCAGCAGCTTACAGGGGGCGCAGGGCACTGAAGCTTTCTTT. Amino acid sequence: CASSLQGAQGTEAFF.

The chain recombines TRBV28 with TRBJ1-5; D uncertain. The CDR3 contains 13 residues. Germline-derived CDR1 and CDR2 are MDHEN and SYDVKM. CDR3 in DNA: TGTGGCGTGAGTTACTATAGCAATCAGCCCCAGCATTTT. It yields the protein CGVSYYSNQPQHF.

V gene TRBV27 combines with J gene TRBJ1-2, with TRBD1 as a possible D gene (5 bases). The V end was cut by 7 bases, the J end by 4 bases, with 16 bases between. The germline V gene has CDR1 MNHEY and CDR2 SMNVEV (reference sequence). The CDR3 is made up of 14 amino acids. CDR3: CASTVSETGYGYTF. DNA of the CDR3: TGTGCCAGCACCGTAAGTGAAACAGGCTATGGCTACACCTTC.

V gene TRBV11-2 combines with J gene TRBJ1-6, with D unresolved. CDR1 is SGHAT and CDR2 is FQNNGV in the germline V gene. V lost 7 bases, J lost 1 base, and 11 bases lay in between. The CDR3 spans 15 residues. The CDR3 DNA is TGTGCCAGCAAATTCGGAGGTTCCTATAATTCACCCCTCCACTTT. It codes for CASKFGGSYNSPLHF.

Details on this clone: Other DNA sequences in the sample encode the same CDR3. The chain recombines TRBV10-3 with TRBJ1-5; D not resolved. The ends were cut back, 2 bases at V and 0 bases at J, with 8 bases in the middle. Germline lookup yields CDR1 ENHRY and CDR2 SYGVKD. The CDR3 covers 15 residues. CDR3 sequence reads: CAISEGRNSNQPQHF. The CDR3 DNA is TGTGCCATCAGTGAGGGGCGCAATAGCAATCAGCCCCAGCATTTT.